Following are 15 T cell receptor beta chains from one sample sequenced in a study of cytomegalovirus exposure and HLA in healthy donors. Clones were read by immunoSEQ multiplex PCR, and TCRdb kept only the in-frame ones, dropping some. This table has some 87,000 clones, 96% appearing once. Sequences were obtained from PBMCs. All receptors derive from a woman aged 18-35 years in good health and CMV-seronegative.

This chain joins TRBV7-9 and TRBJ1-5; D unclear. Deletions cut 7 bases from V and 4 bases from J, with 8 bases between. CDR3 length: 12 residues. CDR1 SEHNR and CDR2 FQNEAQ come from the germline V gene (reference sequence). The CDR3 nucleotides are TGTGCCAGCACCGAGTGGAATCAGCCCCAGCATTTT. Its protein product is CASTEWNQPQHF.

The chain joins TRBV5-6 to TRBJ2-7; D ambiguous. CDR3 length equals 15 residues. In germline, CDR1 is SGHDT, CDR2 YYEEEE. Trimming took off 1 base at V and 5 bases at J, with 16 bases between the two ends. DNA of the CDR3: TGTGCCAGCAGCTTGCCCCAACTTTTCACCCACGAGCAGTACTTC. Residues: CASSLPQLFTHEQYF. Drawing the rest from reference TRBV5-6 and TRBJ2-7, the complete variable domain is DAGVTQSPTHLIKTRGQQVTLRCSPKSGHDTVSWYQQALGQGPQFIFQYYEEEERQRGNFPDRFSGHQFPNYSSELNVNALLLGDSALYLCASSLPQLFTHEQYFGPGTRLTVT.

The rearrangement links TRBV28 to TRBJ1-2, with 9 bases fitting TRBD1. Germline CDR1 is MDHEN and CDR2 is SYDVKM. This CDR3 has 14 residues. J lost 2 bases, V lost 2 bases, and 0 bases had no gene match. CDR3 nucleotide sequence: TGTGCCAGCAGTTTAACAGGGGGCAACTATGGCTACACCTTC. Amino acids: CASSLTGGNYGYTF.

The rearrangement links TRBV10-1 to TRBJ1-1, with TRBD1 as a possible D gene (6 bases). V gave up 3 bases and J gave up 1 base, with 12 bases separating them. CDR1 and CDR2 from the germline V gene are WNHNN and SYGVQD (reference sequence). The CDR3 loop spans 15 amino acids. The CDR3 protein is CASSDNREWNTEAFF. CDR3 DNA: TGCGCCAGCAGTGACAACAGGGAATGGAACACTGAAGCTTTCTTT.

V usage is TRBV6-5 and J usage is TRBJ2-4; 8 nucleotides line up with TRBD1. The length of the CDR3 is 14 residues. In germline, CDR1 is MNHEY, CDR2 SVGAGI. Trimming cost V 7 bases and J 1 base; bases outside gene matches: 3. The CDR3 region is CASTGGRAKNIQYF. CDR3 coding DNA: TGTGCCAGCACAGGGGGCAGGGCCAAAAACATTCAGTACTTC.

This sequence joins TRBV4-1 and TRBJ2-1, with 8 bases lining up with TRBD2. The CDR3 length is 14 residues. The V gene's germline CDR1 is MGHRA and CDR2 YSYEKL. Unmatched junction bases numbered 10, after V lost 10 bases and J lost 5 bases. The CDR3 sequence: CATVDLAGNNEQFF. Written as DNA, the CDR3 is TGCGCCACCGTAGACCTAGCGGGCAACAATGAGCAGTTCTTC.

The chain recombines TRBV2 with TRBJ2-1, with 9 bases identical to TRBD2. The CDR3 length is 15 residues. CDR1 and CDR2 from the germline V gene are SNHLY and FYNNEI. Losses at the gene ends were 6 bases for V and 7 bases for J; bases not matched to a gene: 10. The CDR3 DNA sequence: TGTGCCAGCAGATGGCGGGAGGGCCGGGAGAATGAGCAGTTCTTC. Residues: CASRWREGRENEQFF.

The J gene is TRBJ2-3, the V gene TRBV6-5, with D unresolved. CDR1 and CDR2 (germline): MNHEY, SVGAGI. CDR3 length equals 16 residues. The ends were cut back, 1 base at V and 0 bases at J, with 11 bases in the middle. This CDR3 reads CASSYWATGSTDTQYF. The CDR3, as DNA: TGTGCCAGCAGTTACTGGGCTACTGGTAGCACAGATACGCAGTATTTT.

This chain connects TRBV6-6 to TRBJ1-3; no firm D call. V was trimmed by 5 bases and J by 4 bases, leaving 6 bases between them. The CDR3 covers 12 residues. The V gene's germline CDR1 is MNHNY and CDR2 SVGAGI (reference sequence). CDR3 sequence (DNA): TGTGCCAGCAGTCAACTGGGAAACACCATATATTTT. It is translated as CASSQLGNTIYF.

In this sample, this clone turned up once. The CDR3 nucleotides are TGTGCCAGCAGCCAATCTCCCTACAATGAGCAGTTCTTC. This translates into CASSQSPYNEQFF. The chain employs TRBV14 and TRBJ2-1; D not resolved. Deletions cut 2 bases from V and 2 bases from J, with 4 bases between. The germline gives CDR1 SGHDN, CDR2 FVKESK. This CDR3 spans 13 amino acids.

To note about this clone: The junction differs from germline at one of its ends, possibly a read error. The chain is built from TRBV7-2 and TRBJ1-2, with D unclear. The CDR3 has 8 residues. Germline V lookup: CDR1 SGHTA, CDR2 FQGNSA. The CDR3 loop reads CASRLSHF. CDR3 bases: TGTGCCAGCAGGCTGTCACACTTC. The entire variable domain, with the rest obtained from reference TRBV7-2 and TRBJ1-2, is as follows: GAGVSQSPSNKVTEKGKDVELRCDPISGHTALYWYRQSLGQGLEFLIYFQGNSAPDKSGLPSDRFSAERTGGSVSTLTIQRTQQEDSAVYLCASRLSHFGSGTRLTVV.

The J gene is TRBJ2-1, the V gene TRBV13; D gene uncertain. CDR1 PRHDT and CDR2 FYEKMQ come from the germline V gene (reference sequence). Trimming took off 5 bases at V and 9 bases at J, with 11 bases between the two ends. The CDR3 has 12 residues. Written as DNA, the CDR3 is TGTGCCAGCAGCCCACGGTCGGGTGAGCAGTTCTTC. This sequence encodes CASSPRSGEQFF.

The chain employs TRBV5-1 and TRBJ1-5; no reliable D call. The CDR3 contains 14 residues. In germline, CDR1 is SGHRS, CDR2 YFSETQ. Trimming removed 1 base from V and 7 bases from J, with 12 bases in between. In DNA, the CDR3 is TGCGCCAGCAGCTTGACGGGAGTAGGACAGCCCCAGCATTTT. Translated, it gives CASSLTGVGQPQHF.

The DNA for the CDR3 is TGTGCCAGCAGCCCGGTAAATTCCGAGCAGTACTTC. It encodes CASSPVNSEQYF. The rearrangement uses TRBV11-2 and TRBJ2-7; D gene uncertain. The V end lost 5 bases, the J end lost 6 bases, and 11 bases lay between the germline ends. The germline gives CDR1 SGHAT, CDR2 FQNNGV. The CDR3 sequence is 12 residues long.

The V call is TRBV27, the J call TRBJ1-6; tentative D call: TRBD1 (6 bases). The length of the CDR3 is 14 residues. With 2 bases removed from V and 7 bases from J, the gap between germline ends came to 9 bases. Per germline, CDR1 MNHEY and CDR2 SMNVEV (reference sequence). The CDR3 bases are TGTGCCAGCAGTTTACAGGGGTCCAATTCACCCCTCCACTTT. This encodes CASSLQGSNSPLHF.